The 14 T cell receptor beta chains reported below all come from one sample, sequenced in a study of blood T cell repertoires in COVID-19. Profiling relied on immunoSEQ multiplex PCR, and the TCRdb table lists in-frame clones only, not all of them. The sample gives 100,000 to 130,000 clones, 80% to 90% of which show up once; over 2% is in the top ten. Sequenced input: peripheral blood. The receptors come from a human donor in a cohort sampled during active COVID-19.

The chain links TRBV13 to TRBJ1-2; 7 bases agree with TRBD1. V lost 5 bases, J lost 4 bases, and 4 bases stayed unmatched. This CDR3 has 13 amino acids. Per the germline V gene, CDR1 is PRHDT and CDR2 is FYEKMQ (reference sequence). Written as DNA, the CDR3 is TGTGCCAGCAGCGCGACAGGGTCCTATGGCTACACCTTC. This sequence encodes CASSATGSYGYTF.

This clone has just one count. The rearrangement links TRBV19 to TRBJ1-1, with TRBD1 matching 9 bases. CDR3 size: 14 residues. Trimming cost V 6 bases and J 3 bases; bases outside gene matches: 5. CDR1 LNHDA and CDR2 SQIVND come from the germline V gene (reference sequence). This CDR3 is CASRMGQGHTEAFF. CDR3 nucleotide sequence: TGTGCCAGTAGGATGGGACAGGGACACACTGAAGCTTTCTTT.

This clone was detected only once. This CDR3 is CASSQGLAGAAGELFF. The CDR3 DNA follows: TGTGCCAGCAGCCAAGGGCTAGCGGGAGCAGCCGGGGAGCTGTTTTTT. This chain links TRBV3-1 (or the pseudogene TRBV3-2) with TRBJ2-2; 10 bases align to TRBD2. In germline, CDR1 is LGHDT, CDR2 YNNKEL (reference sequence). With V trimmed by 1 base and J by 6 bases, 5 bases remained unmatched. The CDR3 loop spans 16 amino acids.

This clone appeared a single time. This chain's CDR3 is CASWRDRDYEQYF. Here the CDR3 DNA reads TGTGCCAGCTGGCGGGACAGAGACTACGAGCAGTACTTC. The chain combines TRBV2 with TRBJ2-7; maybe TRBD1 (7 bases). The CDR3 spans 13 residues. V shed 8 bases and J shed 3 bases, with 14 bases lying between them. Germline V gene data show CDR1 as SNHLY and CDR2 as FYNNEI.

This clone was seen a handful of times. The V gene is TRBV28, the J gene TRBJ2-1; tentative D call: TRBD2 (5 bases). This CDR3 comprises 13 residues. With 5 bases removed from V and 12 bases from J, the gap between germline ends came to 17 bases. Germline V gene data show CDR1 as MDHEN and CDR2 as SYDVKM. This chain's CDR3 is CASSQEAPRGQFF. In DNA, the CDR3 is TGTGCCAGCAGTCAGGAGGCGCCCCGGGGGCAGTTCTTC.

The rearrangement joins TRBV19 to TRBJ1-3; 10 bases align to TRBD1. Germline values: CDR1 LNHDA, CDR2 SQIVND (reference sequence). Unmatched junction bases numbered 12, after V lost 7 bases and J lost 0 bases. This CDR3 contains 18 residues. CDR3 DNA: TGTGCCAGTAACTCCCCGGGACAGGGGACTTCCTCTGGAAACACCATATATTTT. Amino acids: CASNSPGQGTSSGNTIYF.

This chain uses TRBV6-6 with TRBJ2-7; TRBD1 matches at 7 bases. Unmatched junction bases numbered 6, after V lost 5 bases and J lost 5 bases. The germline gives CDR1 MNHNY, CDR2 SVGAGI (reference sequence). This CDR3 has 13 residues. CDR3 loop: CASSSGTVNEQYF. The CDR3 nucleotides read TGTGCCAGCAGTAGTGGGACAGTAAACGAGCAGTACTTC.

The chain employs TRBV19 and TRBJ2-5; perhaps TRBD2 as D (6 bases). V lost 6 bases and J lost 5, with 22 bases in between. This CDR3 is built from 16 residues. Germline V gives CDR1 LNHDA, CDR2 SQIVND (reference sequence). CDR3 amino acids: CASRGLEAAREETQYF. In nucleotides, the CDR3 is TGTGCCAGTAGAGGACTGGAAGCGGCTCGGGAGGAGACCCAGTACTTC.

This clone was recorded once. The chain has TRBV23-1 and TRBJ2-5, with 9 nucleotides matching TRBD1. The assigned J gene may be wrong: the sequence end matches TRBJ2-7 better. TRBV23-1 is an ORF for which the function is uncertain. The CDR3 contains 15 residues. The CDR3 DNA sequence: TGCGCCAGCAGCCCTACCGGGACAGGGTATATCGAGCAGTACTTC. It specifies CASSPTGTGYIEQYF.

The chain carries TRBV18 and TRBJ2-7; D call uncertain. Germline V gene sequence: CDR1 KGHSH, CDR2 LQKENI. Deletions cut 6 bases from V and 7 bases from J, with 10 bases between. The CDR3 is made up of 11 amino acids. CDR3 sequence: CASSRSEEQYF. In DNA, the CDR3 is TGTGCCAGCTCCCGGTCCGAAGAGCAGTACTTC.

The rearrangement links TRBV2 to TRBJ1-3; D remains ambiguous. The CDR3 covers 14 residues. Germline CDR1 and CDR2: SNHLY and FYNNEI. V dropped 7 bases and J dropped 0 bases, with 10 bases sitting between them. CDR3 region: CASIRSNSGNTIYF. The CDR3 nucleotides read TGTGCCAGCATCAGAAGTAACTCTGGAAACACCATATATTTT.

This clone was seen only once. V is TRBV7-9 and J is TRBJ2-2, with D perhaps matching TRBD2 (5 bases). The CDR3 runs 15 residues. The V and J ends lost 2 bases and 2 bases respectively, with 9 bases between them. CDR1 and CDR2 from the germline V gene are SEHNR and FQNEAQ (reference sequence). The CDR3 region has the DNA TGTGCCAGCAGCTTATCAGCGGTTAACACCGGGGAGCTGTTTTTT. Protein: CASSLSAVNTGELFF.

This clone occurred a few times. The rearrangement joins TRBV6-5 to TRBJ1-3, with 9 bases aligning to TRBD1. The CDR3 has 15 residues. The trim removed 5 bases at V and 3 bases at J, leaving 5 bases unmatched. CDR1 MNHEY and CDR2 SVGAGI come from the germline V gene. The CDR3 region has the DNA TGTGCCAGCAGTCGGACGGGACAGGGTGGAAACACCATATATTTT. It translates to CASSRTGQGGNTIYF.

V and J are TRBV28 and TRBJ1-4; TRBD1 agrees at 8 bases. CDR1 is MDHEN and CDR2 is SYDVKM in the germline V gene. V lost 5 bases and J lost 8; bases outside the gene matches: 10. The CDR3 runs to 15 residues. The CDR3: CASSPPDRAREKLFF. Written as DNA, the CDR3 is TGTGCCAGCAGTCCGCCGGACAGGGCACGAGAAAAACTGTTTTTT.